This TCR beta chain was identified during a study of cytomegalovirus exposure and HLA in healthy donors (dated by TCRdb to the late 2010s). As for the study more broadly: An earlier analysis of roughly 500 of the donors reported approximately 300 Gb of sequence data and around 120 million unique TCR beta sequences from 150 million to 200 million T cells. To predict cytomegalovirus infection status, the study combined high-throughput TCR immunosequencing, statistical association of individual TCRs with disease status, and machine learning. An early release covering about 600 HLA-typed donors comprised roughly 300 gigabases of sequencing data and 65 million to 100 million unique TCR sequences. Typing coverage varied by locus: about 620-640 donors for A, B, C, DRB1 and DQB1; approximately 560 for DQA1; over 600 for DPA1; approximately 490 for DPB1. About five DR-DQ haplotypes were handled as single units for association and clustering because linkage in the cohort was strong. Besides the first cohort of 666 subjects, a separate validation cohort made up of roughly 130 different subjects was used. The genetic ancestry cluster associated with self-reported Caucasian donors included 80% to 90% of the 350 to 500 genotyped donors. Across 398 genotyped donors of the cohort, an average of approximately 220,000 unique TCR beta nucleotide sequences per donor were sequenced, and around 19% of those sequences were non-productive. A later genetic analysis took genome-wide SNP genotypes for 398 of the 666 donors and used that subset as a discovery cohort. Every repertoire in the discovery cohort had been generated on one and the same sequencing platform. In the later analysis, no new phenotypic data were used to find candidate immune exposures; instead, reliance was placed on TCR beta sequences and their occurrence across donors. The study profiled the T cell repertoires of hundreds of subjects by immunosequencing and related them to cytomegalovirus serostatus. Donor age, sex, ethnicity and CMV serostatus were collected together with the repertoire data. HLA typing included class I and class II loci at four-digit resolution. In a later analysis, previously published TCR beta repertoires from more than 500 donors were re-analyzed and high-resolution HLA genotyping was added so that TCR occurrence patterns could be studied. An earlier analysis of 500 to 650 of the donors applied high-throughput TCR beta sequencing to assess whether each TCR beta V gene segment acted as functional or pseudogenic. The study aimed to test whether signatures of past pathogen exposure could be identified by cataloging public T cell receptors. Overall study results and their limits: Assigning TCR associations to individual alleles was difficult when HLA alleles, especially DR and DQ, strongly co-occurred. It was suggested by the authors that the approach could potentially be generalized to other disease states and immunological phenotypes. According to a later analysis, parvovirus B19, influenza, CMV and Epstein-Barr virus appeared linked to several top co-occurrence clusters. Compared with equally common non-associated chains, HLA-associated TCR beta chains in a later analysis were more clonally expanded and had lower generation probabilities. The cohort was sequenced for TCR beta chains only, and without alpha or paired-chain data the features that could be detected were limited. Because HLA typing was unavailable for some donors at each locus, only the typed subset was used in association tests. Because counts were too low, approximately 15 rarely observed V segments, including chromosome 9 orphons, were excluded from the earlier analysis of about 500 of the donors. While some public TCRs were present in many individuals, most TCR sequences turned up only very rarely across donors. In an earlier analysis of 587 of the donors, most TCR beta V segments appeared in productive rearrangements about 90% or about 30% of the time, broadly matching IMGT annotations. An association between a missense DCLRE1C variant and V-gene and J-gene trimming of TCR beta chains was found in a later genetic analysis and replicated in an independent cohort. Because the 87-base-pair reads could not distinguish some IMGT-functional V segments, including TRBV6-2 and TRBV6-3, those segments were excluded. For the cohort, immune exposure information was limited to CMV serostatus. A further reported finding was that TCR beta sequences accurately predicted the HLA-A and HLA-B alleles for most subjects in the first cohort. Presence/absence analyses assumed roughly uniform sequencing depth across donors, an assumption that may not hold. In the study, some 180 TCR beta chains were listed as associated with cytomegalovirus. The classifier was reported to diagnose cytomegalovirus status with high specificity and sensitivity in both the original and validation cohorts. Compared with the approximately 600-donor mean, donors in an Asian-associated ancestry cluster had fewer N-insertions in productive TCRs, according to a later genetic analysis. Correlated functional status among segregating V segments might reflect linkage disequilibrium, but an unknown experimental factor could not be ruled out. A group of highly shared sequence variants was considered likely to be a technical artifact of the sequencing pipeline. Most CMV-associated TCR beta chains appeared to be HLA-restricted in a later analysis, and the HLA associations seemed to be driven largely by CMV exposure. At a false discovery rate of 0.05, a later analysis linked some 18,000 TCR beta sequences to specific HLA alleles. In a later analysis, TCR association rates were found to vary across HLA loci, with the most associated TCRs seen for DRB1 alleles and the fewest for HLA-C alleles. A few of the identified cytomegalovirus-associated TCR beta chains were confirmed in vitro to be specific for cytomegalovirus antigens.

The cohort was made up of 666 healthy bone marrow donors. At the time of sampling, every cohort member was nominally healthy, though immune exposures that went unrecorded were likely present. The donor tested CMV seronegative, placing the donor among the 300 to 450 seronegative members of the cohort. Every donor gave a peripheral blood sample, and the peripheral blood mononuclear cells from that sample were used for TCR beta sequencing. Genomic DNA extraction from the blood cell samples was performed with the Qiagen DNeasy Blood Extraction Kit. A note on this clone: It lacks a known antigen. The sample holds no much larger clone one base away, and base qualities are not on file.

Trimming at the junction amounts to 6 bases on V and 9 bases on J, and the germline ends lie 26 bases apart. The CDR3 has 16 amino acids, counting the end cysteine and phenylalanine. CDR3 DNA only is kept here, 48 bases in frame from base 1. As encoded in the germline V gene, CDR1 is SGHDT while CDR2 is YYEEEE. The library was obtained by the immunoSEQ multiplex PCR assay. For the multiplex PCR, a mixture combining 60 forward primers for TCR Vbeta segments and 13 reverse primers for TCR Jbeta segments was used. Amplification of the CDR3 region of rearranged TCR beta genes was performed with a multiplex PCR assay on genomic DNA. The amplified TCR beta libraries were sequenced on the Illumina HiSeq System as 87-base-pair reads. The published analysis was carried out like this. A later analysis counted around 72 million unique TCR beta chains across the approximately 700 repertoires, and some 11 million of these chains were shared by at least two donors. Raw reads were error-corrected and collapsed into unique sequences by a nearest-neighbor algorithm in which closely related sequences were merged to remove PCR and sequencing errors. Alignment of CDR3 sequences to IMGT reference sequences was used to assign V, D and J gene segments. For a sequence to be retained, a match of at least six nucleotides was required to both a V gene segment and a J gene segment. A rearrangement was called productive if the CDR3 had no stop codons and remained in frame with V and J, and every other rearrangement was called non-productive. CDR3 was defined according to IMGT convention as the region running from the second conserved V-encoded cysteine to the conserved J-encoded phenylalanine. In an earlier analysis of 550 to 650 of the donors, sequences lacking an unambiguous match to a single V gene segment were excluded. An earlier analysis of a few hundred of the donors called V segments functional above 56.7% productive rearrangements and segregating when the between-donor standard deviation exceeded 5%. A statistical classification framework was built for diagnosing cytomegalovirus status from the catalog of TCR beta chain sequences. V and J gene assignment, in a later analysis, came from comparing TCR nucleotide sequences with IMGT/GENE-DB human TR gene sequences. A later analysis assigned CDR3 sequences and most-parsimonious VDJ recombination scenarios with the TCRdist pipeline. A later analysis defined each TCR beta chain by its CDR3 amino acid sequence plus V-gene family, and excluded reads lacking a unique V-gene family. A later analysis removed several hundred highly shared, low-generation-probability nucleotide sequences to deal with suspected cross-contamination and a sequencing artifact. In a later analysis, a clonal expansion index was calculated for each public chain from normalized within-repertoire ranks of inferred template counts. Generation probabilities in a later analysis came from a VDJ recombination model fitted to out-of-frame rearrangements, and those results were checked against IGoR. In a later analysis, hypergeometric tests were used to score TCR-TCR, TCR-HLA and TCR-CMV co-occurrence, with a repertoire-size bias correction applied to TCR pairs. To estimate false discovery rates, a later analysis permuted the HLA or CMV assignments 20 times. In a later analysis, co-occurring TCRs were grouped using DBSCAN, and TCRdist sequence similarity was added for clustering within HLA-allele-positive subsets. For co-occurrence clustering, repertoires with fewer than 30,000 or more than 120,000 public chains were excluded, along with roughly five repertoires with anomalous nucleotide sharing. TCRdb retrieved this table from immuneACCESS and kept in-frame rearrangements only. Not all clones are present; in checked studies, unresolved V genes account for under half, and no reason is known for the remainder. The V and J calls and clone size come from that table; D and trimming were worked out from the DNA. The sample table records 100,000 to 150,000 clones; 80% of these occur just once. Of the sample, 5.3% is held by the ten largest clones.

What was sequenced was PBMCs. This sequence uses TRBV5-6 and TRBJ2-3, with TRBD2 tentatively as D gene (6 bases match). The origin of this receptor is a man aged 25 to 40 in good health and CMV-seronegative. The CDR3 region has the sequence CASILWREQFPGTQYF. DNA sequence: TGTGCCAGCATCCTGTGGAGGGAGCAGTTTCCAGGAACGCAGTATTTT.